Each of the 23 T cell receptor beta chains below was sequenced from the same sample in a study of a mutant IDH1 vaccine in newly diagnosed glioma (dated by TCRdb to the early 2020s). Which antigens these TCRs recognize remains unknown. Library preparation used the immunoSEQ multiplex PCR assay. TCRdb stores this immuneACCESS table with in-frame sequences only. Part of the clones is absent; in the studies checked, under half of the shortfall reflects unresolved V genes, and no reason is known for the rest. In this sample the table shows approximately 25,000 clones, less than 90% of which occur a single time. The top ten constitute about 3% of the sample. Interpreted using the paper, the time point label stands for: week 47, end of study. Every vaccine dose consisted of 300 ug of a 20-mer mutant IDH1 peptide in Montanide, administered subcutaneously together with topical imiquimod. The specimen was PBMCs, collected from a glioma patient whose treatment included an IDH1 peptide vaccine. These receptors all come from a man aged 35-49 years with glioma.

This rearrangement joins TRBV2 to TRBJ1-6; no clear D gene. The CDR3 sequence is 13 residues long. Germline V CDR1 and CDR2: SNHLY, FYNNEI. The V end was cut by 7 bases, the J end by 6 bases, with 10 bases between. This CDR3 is CASNGVANSPLHF. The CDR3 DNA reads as TGTGCCAGCAATGGGGTCGCTAATTCACCCCTCCACTTT. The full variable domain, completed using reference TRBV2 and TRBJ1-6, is EPEVTQTPSHQVTQMGQEVILRCVPISNHLYFYWYRQILGQKVEFLVSFYNNEISEKSEIFDDQFSVERPDGSNFTLKIRSTKLEDSAMYFCASNGVANSPLHFGNGTRLTVT.

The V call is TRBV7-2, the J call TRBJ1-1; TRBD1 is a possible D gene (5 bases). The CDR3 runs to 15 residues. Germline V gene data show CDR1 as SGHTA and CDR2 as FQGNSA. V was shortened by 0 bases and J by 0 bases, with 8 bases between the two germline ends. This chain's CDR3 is CASSLAGRVNTEAFF. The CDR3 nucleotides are TGTGCCAGCAGCTTAGCGGGACGGGTGAACACTGAAGCTTTCTTT.

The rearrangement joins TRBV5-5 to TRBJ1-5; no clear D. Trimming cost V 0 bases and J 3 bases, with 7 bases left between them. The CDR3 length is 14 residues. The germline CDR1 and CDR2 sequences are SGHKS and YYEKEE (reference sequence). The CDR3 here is CASSLAAANQPQHF. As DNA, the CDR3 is TGTGCCAGCAGCTTGGCCGCGGCCAATCAGCCCCAGCATTTT. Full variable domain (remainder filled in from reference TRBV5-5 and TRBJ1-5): DAGVTQSPTHLIKTRGQQVTLRCSPISGHKSVSWYQQVLGQGPQFIFQYYEKEERGRGNFPDRFSARQFPNYSSELNVNALLLGDSALYLCASSLAAANQPQHFGDGTRLSIL.

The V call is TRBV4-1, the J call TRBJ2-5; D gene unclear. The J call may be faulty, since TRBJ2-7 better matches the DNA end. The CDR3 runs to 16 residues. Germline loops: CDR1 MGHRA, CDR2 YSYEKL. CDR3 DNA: TGCGCCAGCAGCCAAGATCGTACCCTCTTGGTTTACGAGCAGTACTTC. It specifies CASSQDRTLLVYEQYF.

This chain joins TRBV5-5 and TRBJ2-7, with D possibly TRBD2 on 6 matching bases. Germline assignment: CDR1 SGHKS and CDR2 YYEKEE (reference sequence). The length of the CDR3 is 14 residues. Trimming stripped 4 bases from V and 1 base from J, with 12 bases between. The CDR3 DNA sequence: TGTGCCAGCAGCGGGGGACTTGTATCCTACGAGCAGTACTTC. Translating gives CASSGGLVSYEQYF.

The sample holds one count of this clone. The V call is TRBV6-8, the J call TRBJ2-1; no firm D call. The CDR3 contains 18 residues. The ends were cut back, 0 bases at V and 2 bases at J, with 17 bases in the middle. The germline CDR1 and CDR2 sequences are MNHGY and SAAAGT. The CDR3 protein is CASSYSKSLTPTYNEQFF. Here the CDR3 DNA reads TGTGCCAGCAGTTACTCGAAAAGTCTAACTCCTACCTACAATGAGCAGTTCTTC.

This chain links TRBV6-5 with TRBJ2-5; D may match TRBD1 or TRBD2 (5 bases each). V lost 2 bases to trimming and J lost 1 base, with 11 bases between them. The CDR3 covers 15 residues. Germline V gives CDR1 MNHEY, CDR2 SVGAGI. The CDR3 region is CASSYDGAGQETQYF. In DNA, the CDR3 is TGTGCCAGCAGTTACGACGGGGCTGGCCAAGAGACCCAGTACTTC.

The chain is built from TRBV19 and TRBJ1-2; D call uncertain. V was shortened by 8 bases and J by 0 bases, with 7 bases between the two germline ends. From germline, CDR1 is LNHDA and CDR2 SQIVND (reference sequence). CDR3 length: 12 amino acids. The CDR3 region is CASCIANYGYTF. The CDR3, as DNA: TGTGCCAGTTGCATAGCTAACTATGGCTACACCTTC.

In nucleotides, the CDR3 is TGTGCCAGCAGCTTGTCAGGGGAGGGTCAGCCCCAGCATTTT. Its protein is CASSLSGEGQPQHF. V is TRBV5-6 and J is TRBJ1-5; possible D gene TRBD1, 6 bases. Germline V gene lookup returns CDR1 SGHDT and CDR2 YYEEEE. The CDR3 has 14 residues. V was trimmed by 1 base and J by 6 bases, leaving 11 bases between them.

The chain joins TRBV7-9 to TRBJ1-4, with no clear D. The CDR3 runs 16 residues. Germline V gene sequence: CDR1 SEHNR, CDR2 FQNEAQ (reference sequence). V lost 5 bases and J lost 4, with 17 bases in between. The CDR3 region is CASSDAVGQYNEKLFF. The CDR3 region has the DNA TGTGCCAGCAGCGATGCGGTCGGCCAGTATAATGAAAAACTGTTTTTT. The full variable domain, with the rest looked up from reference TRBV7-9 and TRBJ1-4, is DTGVSQNPRHKITKRGQNVTFRCDPISEHNRLYWYRQTLGQGPEFLTYFQNEAQLEKSRLLSDRFSAERPKGSFSTLEIQRTEQGDSAMYLCASSDAVGQYNEKLFFGSGTQLSVL.

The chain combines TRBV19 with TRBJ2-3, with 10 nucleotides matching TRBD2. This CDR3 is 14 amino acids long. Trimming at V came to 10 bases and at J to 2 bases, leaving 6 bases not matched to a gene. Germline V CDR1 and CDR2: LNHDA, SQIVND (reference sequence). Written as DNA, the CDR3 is TGTGCCACTACTCTAGCGGGAGTCACAGATACGCAGTATTTT. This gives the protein CATTLAGVTDTQYF.

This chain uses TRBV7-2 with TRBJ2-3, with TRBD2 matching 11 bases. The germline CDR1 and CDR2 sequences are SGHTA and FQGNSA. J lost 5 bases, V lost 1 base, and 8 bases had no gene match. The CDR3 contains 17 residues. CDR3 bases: TGTGCCAGCAGCTTAGAAAGACTAGCGGGAAGGGGAGATACGCAGTATTTT. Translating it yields CASSLERLAGRGDTQYF.

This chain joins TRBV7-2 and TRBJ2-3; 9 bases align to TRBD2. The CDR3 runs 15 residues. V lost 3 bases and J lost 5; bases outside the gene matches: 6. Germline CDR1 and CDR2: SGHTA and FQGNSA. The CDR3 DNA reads TGTGCCAGCAGCTTTTTAGCGGGAGCCTTAGATACGCAGTATTTT. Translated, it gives CASSFLAGALDTQYF.

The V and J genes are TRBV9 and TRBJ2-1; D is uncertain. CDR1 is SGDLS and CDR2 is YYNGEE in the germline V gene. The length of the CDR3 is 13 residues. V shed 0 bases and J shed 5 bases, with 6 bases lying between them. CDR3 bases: TGTGCCAGCAGCGTAGACTTTGACAATGAGCAGTTCTTC. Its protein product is CASSVDFDNEQFF. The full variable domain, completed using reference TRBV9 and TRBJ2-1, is DSGVTQTPKHLITATGQRVTLRCSPRSGDLSVYWYQQSLDQGLQFLIQYYNGEERAKGNILERFSAQQFPDLHSELNLSSLELGDSALYFCASSVDFDNEQFFGPGTRLTVL.

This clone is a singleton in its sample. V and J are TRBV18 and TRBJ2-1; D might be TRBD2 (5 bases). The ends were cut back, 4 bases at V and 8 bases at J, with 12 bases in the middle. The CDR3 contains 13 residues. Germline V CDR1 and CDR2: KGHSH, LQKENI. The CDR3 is CASSLGNLDEQFF. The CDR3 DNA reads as TGTGCCAGCTCACTCGGGAACTTGGATGAGCAGTTCTTC.

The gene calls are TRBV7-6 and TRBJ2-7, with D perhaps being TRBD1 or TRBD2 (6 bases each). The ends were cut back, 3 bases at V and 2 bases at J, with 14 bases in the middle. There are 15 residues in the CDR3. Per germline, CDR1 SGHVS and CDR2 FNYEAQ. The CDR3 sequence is CASSLAGGPTYEQYF. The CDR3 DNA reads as TGTGCCAGCAGCTTGGCTGGGGGGCCTACCTACGAGCAGTACTTC.

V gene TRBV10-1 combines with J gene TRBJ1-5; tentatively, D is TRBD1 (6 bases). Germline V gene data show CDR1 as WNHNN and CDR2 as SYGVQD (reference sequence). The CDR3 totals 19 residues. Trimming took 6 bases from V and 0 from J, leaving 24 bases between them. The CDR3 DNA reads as TGCGCCAGCAGAGCTTACAGGGTAAACCCCTCTTATAGCAATCAGCCCCAGCATTTT. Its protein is CASRAYRVNPSYSNQPQHF.

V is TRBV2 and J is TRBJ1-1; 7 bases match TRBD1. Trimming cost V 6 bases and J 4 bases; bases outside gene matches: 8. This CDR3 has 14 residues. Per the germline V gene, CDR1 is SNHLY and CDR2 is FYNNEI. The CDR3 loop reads CASSATGSGTEAFF. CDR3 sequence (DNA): TGTGCCAGCAGCGCGACAGGGAGTGGCACTGAAGCTTTCTTT.

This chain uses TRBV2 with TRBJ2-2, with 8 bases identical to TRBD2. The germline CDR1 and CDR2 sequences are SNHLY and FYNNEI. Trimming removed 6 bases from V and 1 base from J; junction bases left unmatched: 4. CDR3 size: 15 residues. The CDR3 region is CASSLTSVNTGELFF. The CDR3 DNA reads TGTGCCAGCAGCCTGACTAGCGTGAACACCGGGGAGCTGTTTTTT. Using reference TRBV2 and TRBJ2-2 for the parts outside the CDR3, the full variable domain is EPEVTQTPSHQVTQMGQEVILRCVPISNHLYFYWYRQILGQKVEFLVSFYNNEISEKSEIFDDQFSVERPDGSNFTLKIRSTKLEDSAMYFCASSLTSVNTGELFFGEGSRLTVL.

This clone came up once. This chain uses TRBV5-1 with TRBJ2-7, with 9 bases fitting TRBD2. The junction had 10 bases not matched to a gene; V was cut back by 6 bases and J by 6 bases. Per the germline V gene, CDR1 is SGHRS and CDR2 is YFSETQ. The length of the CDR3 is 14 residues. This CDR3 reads CASTLAGISPEQYF. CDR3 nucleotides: TGCGCCAGCACCCTAGCGGGAATAAGTCCCGAGCAGTACTTC.

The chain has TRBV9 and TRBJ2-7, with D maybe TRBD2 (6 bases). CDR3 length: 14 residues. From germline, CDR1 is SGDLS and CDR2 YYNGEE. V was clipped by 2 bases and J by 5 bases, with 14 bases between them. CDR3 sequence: CASSVSGPSNEQYF. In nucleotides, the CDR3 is TGTGCCAGCAGCGTTAGCGGACCTTCCAACGAGCAGTACTTC. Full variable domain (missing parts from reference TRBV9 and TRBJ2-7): DSGVTQTPKHLITATGQRVTLRCSPRSGDLSVYWYQQSLDQGLQFLIQYYNGEERAKGNILERFSAQQFPDLHSELNLSSLELGDSALYFCASSVSGPSNEQYFGPGTRLTVT.

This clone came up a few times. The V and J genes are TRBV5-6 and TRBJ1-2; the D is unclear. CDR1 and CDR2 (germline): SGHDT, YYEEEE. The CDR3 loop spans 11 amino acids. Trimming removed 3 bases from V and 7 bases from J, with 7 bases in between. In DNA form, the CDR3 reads TGTGCCAGCAGCTGGGAGGGTGGCTACACCTTC. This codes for CASSWEGGYTF.

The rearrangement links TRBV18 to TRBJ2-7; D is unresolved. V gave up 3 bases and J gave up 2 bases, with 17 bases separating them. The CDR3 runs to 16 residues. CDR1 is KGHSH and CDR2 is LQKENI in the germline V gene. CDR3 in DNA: TGTGCCAGCTCACCTCCGACTGCCCTCTCGGCCTACGAGCAGTACTTC. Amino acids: CASSPPTALSAYEQYF.